What follows are 23 T cell receptor beta chains derived from one specimen sequenced in a study of shared clonotypes between healthy human individuals. CD45RO-negative CD8 cells positively selected for CCR7 made up the naive population, which excluded terminally differentiated effector memory CD45RA+ cells. TCRdb's table, derived via immunoSEQ multiplex PCR, lists solely in-frame clones and lacks some. The repertoire holds more than 600,000 clones, with about 92% as singletons. The sequenced sample consisted of naive CD8+ T cells sorted from blood. These receptors came from a man aged 30 to 39 in good health.

This rearrangement joins TRBV14 to TRBJ2-3, with D possibly matching TRBD1 (5 bases). The CDR3 covers 14 residues. Trimming removed 2 bases at V and 0 bases at J, with 6 bases between. Germline-derived CDR1 and CDR2 are SGHDN and FVKESK. The CDR3 spells CASSQWTSTDTQYF. CDR3 bases: TGTGCCAGCAGCCAATGGACAAGCACAGATACGCAGTATTTT. The variable domain in full, with the rest retrieved from reference TRBV14 and TRBJ2-3, is EAGVTQFPSHSVIEKGQTVTLRCDPISGHDNLYWYRRVMGKEIKFLLHFVKESKQDESGMPNNRFLAERTGGTYSTLKVQPAELEDSGVYFCASSQWTSTDTQYFGPGTRLTVL.

This clone was observed a single time. The V gene is TRBV2, the J gene TRBJ1-5; D call uncertain. Germline V CDR1 and CDR2: SNHLY, FYNNEI. V was shortened by 6 bases and J by 1 base, with 10 bases between the two germline ends. This CDR3 contains 14 residues. CDR3 residues: CASRATESNQPQHF. DNA for the CDR3: TGTGCCAGCAGGGCTACAGAGAGCAATCAGCCCCAGCATTTT.

The chain uses TRBV9 and TRBJ2-2; D possibly uses TRBD1 or TRBD2 (6 bases each). Germline V gene lookup returns CDR1 SGDLS and CDR2 YYNGEE. The CDR3 covers 15 residues. V lost 3 bases to trimming and J lost 6 bases, with 15 bases between them. The CDR3 region has the DNA TGTGCCAGCAGCGAGGGGGACTTCCCCGCCGGGGAGCTGTTTTTT. This translates into CASSEGDFPAGELFF.

The chain has TRBV29-1 and TRBJ2-7, with TRBD2 matching over 8 bases. V shed 4 bases and J 3 bases; nucleotides not matched to a gene: 14. CDR3 size: 16 residues. The germline gives CDR1 SQVTM, CDR2 ANQGSEA. CDR3: CSVVTSGGVSLYEQYF. The CDR3 coding sequence is TGCAGCGTTGTAACTAGCGGAGGCGTGTCGCTCTACGAGCAGTACTTC.

For this clone: Additional DNA sequences in this sample encode the identical CDR3. This rearrangement joins TRBV27 to TRBJ1-5, with D perhaps TRBD1 (6 bases). V was clipped by 6 bases and J by 0 bases, with 9 bases between them. This CDR3 region has 14 residues. Germline-derived CDR1 and CDR2 are MNHEY and SMNVEV (reference sequence). CDR3 nucleotides: TGTGCCAGCAGCCGACAGGCTAGCAATCAGCCCCAGCATTTT. Translated: CASSRQASNQPQHF.

The chain uses TRBV28 and TRBJ2-1; 9 bases are a match to TRBD2. The CDR3 runs 19 residues. The J segment lost 0 bases and the V segment lost 3 bases, leaving 12 bases of the junction unmatched. Germline CDR1 is MDHEN and CDR2 is SYDVKM. CDR3 coding DNA: TGTGCCAGCAGTTTCGGCGGTAGCGGGAGTAGTTTCTCCTACAATGAGCAGTTCTTC. Amino acid sequence: CASSFGGSGSSFSYNEQFF. The full variable domain, its missing parts supplied by reference TRBV28 and TRBJ2-1, is DVKVTQSSRYLVKRTGEKVFLECVQDMDHENMFWYRQDPGLGLRLIYFSYDVKMKEKGDIPEGYSVSREKKERFSLILESASTNQTSMYLCASSFGGSGSSFSYNEQFFGPGTRLTVL.

The rearrangement uses TRBV27 and TRBJ2-5, with TRBD2 as a possible D gene (6 bases). This CDR3 contains 13 residues. Germline CDR1 reads MNHEY; CDR2 reads SMNVEV (reference sequence). Trimming stripped 6 bases from V and 4 bases from J, with 12 bases between. The CDR3 bases are TGTGCCAGCAGCGGACTATTTCCAGAGACCCAGTACTTC. Amino acid sequence: CASSGLFPETQYF.

The chain recombines TRBV6-5 with TRBJ2-7; the match to TRBD1 covers 7 bases. V lost 6 bases, J lost 4 bases, and 6 bases stayed unmatched. The CDR3 contains 13 residues. Germline loops: CDR1 MNHEY, CDR2 SVGAGI. This chain's CDR3 is CASSQGGWYEQYF. CDR3 sequence (DNA): TGTGCCAGCAGCCAAGGGGGCTGGTACGAGCAGTACTTC.

The chain is built from TRBV19 and TRBJ1-2; D gene ambiguous. Trimming pared 6 bases from V and 4 bases from J, leaving 18 bases between. CDR1 LNHDA and CDR2 SQIVND come from the germline V gene (reference sequence). This CDR3 contains 15 residues. The CDR3 region is CASSPIEWVGYGYTF. CDR3 DNA: TGTGCCAGTAGCCCTATAGAGTGGGTAGGCTATGGCTACACCTTC.

The gene calls are TRBV7-9 and TRBJ1-4; D is unresolved. The V gene's germline CDR1 is SEHNR and CDR2 FQNEAQ (reference sequence). V lost 4 bases, J lost 0 bases, and 15 bases lay in between. The CDR3 contains 17 residues. The CDR3 reads CASSSTSQFATNEKLFF. The CDR3 nucleotides read TGTGCCAGCAGCTCAACCTCTCAGTTTGCAACTAATGAAAAACTGTTTTTT.

Here the CDR3 reads CSVVVLGTEAFF. The CDR3 nucleotides are TGCAGCGTTGTTGTTCTTGGGACTGAAGCTTTCTTT. The J gene is TRBJ1-1, the V gene TRBV29-1; no clear D gene. The length of the CDR3 is 12 residues. Germline assignment: CDR1 SQVTM and CDR2 ANQGSEA. V lost 4 bases and J 5 bases, leaving 11 bases between the germline ends.

The V and J genes are TRBV7-3 and TRBJ2-3; 8 bases align to TRBD2. This CDR3 has 20 residues. The junction had 22 bases not matched to a gene; V was cut back by 6 bases and J by 2 bases. Per the germline V gene, CDR1 is SGHTA and CDR2 is FQGTGA. The CDR3 DNA follows: TGTGCCAGCAGTTATACAGGACTAGCAGGGGCCCGGAACCTCACAGATACGCAGTATTTT. Encoded protein: CASSYTGLAGARNLTDTQYF.

The J gene is TRBJ2-7, the V gene TRBV5-5, with a weak D call TRBD2 (5 bases). Germline-derived CDR1 and CDR2 are SGHKS and YYEKEE (reference sequence). The CDR3 contains 15 residues. Trimming shortened V by 4 bases and J by 2 bases, and 16 bases separated the two germline ends. CDR3 bases: TGTGCCAGCAGCATACCCGGAGGCCGAACCTACGAGCAGTACTTC. Its translation is CASSIPGGRTYEQYF.

V and J are TRBV5-1 and TRBJ2-7; D gene uncertain. Germline V gives CDR1 SGHRS, CDR2 YFSETQ. Trimming removed 3 bases from V and 3 bases from J, with 10 bases in between. The CDR3 loop spans 13 amino acids. CDR3 bases: TGCGCCAGCAGCTCGGATTACGGCTACGAGCAGTACTTC. Translation gives CASSSDYGYEQYF. The whole variable domain, remainder taken from reference TRBV5-1 and TRBJ2-7, is KAGVTQTPRYLIKTRGQQVTLSCSPISGHRSVSWYQQTPGQGLQFLFEYFSETQRNKGNFPGRFSGRQFSNSRSEMNVSTLELGDSALYLCASSSDYGYEQYFGPGTRLTVT.

This chain uses TRBV7-6 with TRBJ2-1; D call uncertain. CDR3 length: 12 residues. CDR1 is SGHVS, CDR2 FNYEAQ, per germline. V was clipped by 1 base and J by 6 bases, with 4 bases between them. In DNA, the CDR3 is TGTGCCAGCAGCTTAGGGGCCAATGAGCAGTTCTTC. This codes for CASSLGANEQFF.

The gene calls are TRBV19 and TRBJ2-1; 11 positions match TRBD2. This CDR3 region has 15 residues. Germline values: CDR1 LNHDA, CDR2 SQIVND (reference sequence). After removal of 7 bases from V and 4 bases from J, the junction contained 6 bases not matched to a gene. CDR3 sequence reads: CASMTSGNTYNEQFF. For the CDR3, the DNA is TGTGCCAGTATGACTAGCGGGAATACTTACAATGAGCAGTTCTTC.

This clone has only a few counts. V usage is TRBV6-5 and J usage is TRBJ1-5; possibly TRBD1 for D (5 bases). V was cut by 8 bases and J by 0 bases, with 8 bases left in between. Germline CDR1 and CDR2: MNHEY and SVGAGI. CDR3 length: 13 residues. CDR3 in amino acids: CASGRGSNQPQHF. The CDR3 bases are TGTGCCAGCGGAAGGGGTAGCAATCAGCCCCAGCATTTT.

V and J are TRBV14 and TRBJ2-2, with D unclear. The germline V gene encodes CDR1 SGHDN and CDR2 FVKESK. Trimming left V 2 bases short and J 2 bases short, with 3 bases between. The length of the CDR3 is 13 residues. The CDR3 DNA follows: TGTGCCAGCAGCCAATCTAACACCGGGGAGCTGTTTTTT. As protein: CASSQSNTGELFF.

J is TRBJ2-6 and V is TRBV28; tentative D call: TRBD1 (5 bases). The germline V gene has CDR1 MDHEN and CDR2 SYDVKM. The CDR3 totals 19 residues. V lost 2 bases, J lost 0 bases, and 17 bases lay in between. The CDR3 nucleotides read TGTGCCAGCAGTTTACGTCGGCAGGGTTATTACTCTGGGGCCAACGTCCTGACTTTC. Encoded protein: CASSLRRQGYYSGANVLTF.

Concerning this clone: This may arise from a read error, as a much more abundant clone is one base away. The rearrangement joins TRBV6-6 to TRBJ1-1; D not certain. The germline CDR1 and CDR2 sequences are MNHNY and SVGAGI (reference sequence). V was cut by 6 bases and J by 1 base, with 3 bases left in between. The CDR3 extends over 11 amino acids. The CDR3 region has the DNA TGTGCCAGCAGCTGGAACACTGAAGCTTTCTTT. Translating gives CASSWNTEAFF.

The rearrangement uses TRBV28 and TRBJ2-7, with 11 bases that match TRBD2. CDR1 and CDR2 from the germline V gene are MDHEN and SYDVKM. The ends lost 2 bases at V and 4 bases at J; junction bases unmatched: 10. The CDR3 covers 17 residues. Here the CDR3 DNA reads TGTGCCAGCAGTTTACCCAATAGCGGGAGGGCGGTGTACGAGCAGTACTTC. Protein sequence: CASSLPNSGRAVYEQYF.

This clone was counted a single time. The J gene is TRBJ2-5, the V gene TRBV7-2; D gene unclear. The CDR3 runs 12 residues. V was pared by 0 bases and J by 5 bases, with 4 bases between. Per germline, CDR1 SGHTA and CDR2 FQGNSA. This CDR3 reads CASSLARETQYF. The CDR3 region has the DNA TGTGCCAGCAGCTTAGCGCGGGAGACCCAGTACTTC.

CDR3 nucleotide sequence: TGTGCCAGTAGTATAGATAACACGGGAATTCAGCCCCAGCATTTT. This gives the protein CASSIDNTGIQPQHF. This chain uses TRBV19 with TRBJ1-5; D not resolved. Germline V gives CDR1 LNHDA, CDR2 SQIVND (reference sequence). Trimming removed 0 bases from V and 6 bases from J, with 12 bases in between. The CDR3 covers 15 residues. Combining the CDR3 with reference TRBV19 and TRBJ1-5 gives the whole variable domain DGGITQSPKYLFRKEGQNVTLSCEQNLNHDAMYWYRQDPGQGLRLIYYSQIVNDFQKGDIAEGYSVSREKKESFPLTVTSAQKNPTAFYLCASSIDNTGIQPQHFGDGTRLSIL.